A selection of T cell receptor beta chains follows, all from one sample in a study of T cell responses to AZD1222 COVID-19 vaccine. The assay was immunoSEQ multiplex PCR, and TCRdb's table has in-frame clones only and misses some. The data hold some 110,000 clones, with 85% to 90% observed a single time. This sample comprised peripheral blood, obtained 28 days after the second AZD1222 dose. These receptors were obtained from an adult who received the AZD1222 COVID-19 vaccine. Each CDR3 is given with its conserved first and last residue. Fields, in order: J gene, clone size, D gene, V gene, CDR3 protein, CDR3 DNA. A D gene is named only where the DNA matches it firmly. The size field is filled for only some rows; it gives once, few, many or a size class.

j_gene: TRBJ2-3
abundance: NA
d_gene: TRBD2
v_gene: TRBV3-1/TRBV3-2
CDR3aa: CASSQWVSGGSTDTQYF
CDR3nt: TGTGCCAGCAGCCAATGGGTTAGCGGGGGAAGCACAGATACGCAGTATTTT

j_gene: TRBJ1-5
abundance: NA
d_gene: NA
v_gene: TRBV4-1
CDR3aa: CASSQGRYQPQHF
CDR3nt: TGCGCCAGCAGCCAAGGACGGTATCAGCCCCAGCATTTT

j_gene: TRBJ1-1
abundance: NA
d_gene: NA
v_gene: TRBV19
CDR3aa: CASSGPRIKNTEAFF
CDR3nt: TGTGCCAGCTCCGGGCCCCGGATTAAGAACACTGAAGCTTTCTTT

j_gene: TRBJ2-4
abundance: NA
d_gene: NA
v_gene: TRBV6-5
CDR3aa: CASSSSTPGNIQYF
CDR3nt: TGTGCCAGCAGTTCTAGCACCCCCGGGAACATTCAGTACTTC

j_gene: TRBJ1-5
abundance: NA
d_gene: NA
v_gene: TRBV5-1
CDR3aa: CASSLDGYSNQPQHF
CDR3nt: TGCGCCAGCAGCTTGGATGGGTATAGCAATCAGCCCCAGCATTTT

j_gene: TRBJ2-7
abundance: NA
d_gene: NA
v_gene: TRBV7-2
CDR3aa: CASSLAEGPISYEQYF
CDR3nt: TGTGCCAGCAGCTTAGCAGAGGGTCCCATCTCCTACGAGCAGTACTTC

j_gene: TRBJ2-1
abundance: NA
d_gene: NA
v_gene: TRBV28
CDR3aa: CASSLRPNAYEQFF
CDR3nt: TGTGCCAGCAGTTTACGGCCAAATGCGTACGAGCAGTTCTTC

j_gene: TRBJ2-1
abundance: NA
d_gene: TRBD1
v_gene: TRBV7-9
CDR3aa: CASSLNTGGDYNEQFF
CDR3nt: TGTGCCAGCAGCTTAAACACAGGGGGAGATTACAATGAGCAGTTCTTC

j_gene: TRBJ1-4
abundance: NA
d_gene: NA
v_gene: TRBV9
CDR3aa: CASSVGQINEKLFF
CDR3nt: TGTGCCAGCAGCGTAGGGCAGATTAATGAAAAACTGTTTTTT

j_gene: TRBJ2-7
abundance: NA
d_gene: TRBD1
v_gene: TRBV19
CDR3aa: CASSTTGGSYEQYF
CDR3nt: TGTGCCAGTAGTACGACAGGGGGCTCCTACGAGCAGTACTTC

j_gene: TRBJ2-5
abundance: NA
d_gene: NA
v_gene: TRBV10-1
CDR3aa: CASIFTQYF
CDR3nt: TGCGCCAGCATCTTTACCCAGTACTTC

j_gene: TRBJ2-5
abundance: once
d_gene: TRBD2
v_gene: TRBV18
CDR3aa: CASSPGLAGALQETQYF
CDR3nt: TGTGCCAGCTCACCGGGACTAGCGGGGGCCCTACAAGAGACCCAGTACTTC

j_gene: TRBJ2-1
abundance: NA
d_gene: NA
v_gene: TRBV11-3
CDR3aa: CASSFQGYNEQFF
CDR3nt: TGTGCCAGCAGTTTCCAGGGCTACAATGAGCAGTTCTTC

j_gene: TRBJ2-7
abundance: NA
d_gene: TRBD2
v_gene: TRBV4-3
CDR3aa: CASSQTLAGGTYEQYF
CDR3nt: TGCGCCAGCAGCCAAACACTAGCGGGGGGAACCTACGAGCAGTACTTC

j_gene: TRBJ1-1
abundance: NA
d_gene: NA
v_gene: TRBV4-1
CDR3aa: CASSQDLGQIMNTEAFF
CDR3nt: TGCGCCAGCAGCCAAGATCTTGGGCAGATCATGAACACTGAAGCTTTCTTT

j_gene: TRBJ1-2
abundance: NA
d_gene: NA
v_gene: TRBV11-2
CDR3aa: CASSPTAYGYTF
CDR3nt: TGTGCCAGCAGCCCCACAGCTTATGGCTACACCTTC

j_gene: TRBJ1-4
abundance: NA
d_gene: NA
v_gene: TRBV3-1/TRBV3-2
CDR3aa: CASSQVRTSDNEKLFF
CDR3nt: TGTGCCAGCAGCCAAGTCCGGACCTCAGATAATGAAAAACTGTTTTTT

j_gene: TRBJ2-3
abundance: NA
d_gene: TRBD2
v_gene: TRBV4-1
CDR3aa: CASRLGGDRDTQYF
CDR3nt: TGCGCCAGCAGACTCGGGGGGGATAGAGATACGCAGTATTTT

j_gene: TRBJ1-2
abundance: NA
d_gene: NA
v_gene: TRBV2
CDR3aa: CASSELQFDGYYGYTF
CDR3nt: TGTGCCAGCAGTGAACTCCAATTTGACGGGTACTATGGCTACACCTTC

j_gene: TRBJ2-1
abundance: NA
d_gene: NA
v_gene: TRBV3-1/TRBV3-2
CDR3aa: CASSQTNEQFF
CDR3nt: TGTGCCAGCAGCCAAACTAATGAGCAGTTCTTC

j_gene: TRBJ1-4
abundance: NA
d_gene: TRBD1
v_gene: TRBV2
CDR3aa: CASSYQGGRFF
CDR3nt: TGTGCCAGCAGTTACCAGGGGGGTAGGTTTTTT

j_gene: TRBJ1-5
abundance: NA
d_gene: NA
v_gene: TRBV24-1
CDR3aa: CATSGDRTQPQHF
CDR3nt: TGTGCCACCAGTGGAGACCGCACGCAGCCCCAGCATTTT

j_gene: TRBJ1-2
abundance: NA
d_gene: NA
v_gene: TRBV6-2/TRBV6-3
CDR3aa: CASSYTPGDGYGYTF
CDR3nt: TGTGCCAGCAGTTACACCCCGGGGGACGGCTATGGCTACACCTTC

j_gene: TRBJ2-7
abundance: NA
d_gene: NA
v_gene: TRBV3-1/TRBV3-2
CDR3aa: CASSPWQSNEQYF
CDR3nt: TGTGCCAGCAGCCCATGGCAGTCGAACGAGCAGTACTTC

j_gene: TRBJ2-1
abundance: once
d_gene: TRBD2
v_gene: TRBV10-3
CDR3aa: CAISEFTGRLAGQFF
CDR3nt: TGTGCCATCAGTGAGTTTACGGGGAGACTAGCGGGGCAGTTCTTC

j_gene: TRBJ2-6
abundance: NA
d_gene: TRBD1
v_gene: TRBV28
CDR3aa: CASGDRGKAGANVLTF
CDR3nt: TGTGCCAGTGGGGACAGGGGGAAGGCTGGGGCCAACGTCCTGACTTTC

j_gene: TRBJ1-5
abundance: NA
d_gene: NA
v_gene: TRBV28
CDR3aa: CASSSTEYGYSNQPQHF
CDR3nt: TGTGCCAGCAGTTCAACAGAATATGGTTATAGCAATCAGCCCCAGCATTTT

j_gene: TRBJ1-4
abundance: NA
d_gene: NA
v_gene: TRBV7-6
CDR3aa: CASRGTNEKLFF
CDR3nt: TGTGCCAGCAGAGGGACGAATGAAAAACTGTTTTTT